This T cell receptor (beta chain) comes out of a study of blood T cell repertoires in COVID-19. About the study: The samples span acute and convalescent COVID-19 from the United States, Italy and Spain. The cDNA or gDNA used as material had been derived from T cells, B-cell-depleted T cells, or PBMCs.

CDR1 is SNHLY and CDR2 is FYNNEI in the germline V gene. V shed 3 bases and J 2 bases; nucleotides not matched to a gene: 5. The CDR3 contains 15 residues. Per the authors' pipeline: Using reference gene primer amplification, nucleated cell counts were estimated. TCRdb's copy holds only in-frame clones and misses some; the assay was immunoSEQ multiplex PCR. D and trimming come from the DNA, and the V and J calls and clone size come from that table. The sample consists of around 120,000 clones, 83% of them appearing once. The receptor's source is a man older than 75 with active or convalescent COVID-19. J is TRBJ2-3 and V is TRBV2; the match to TRBD1 covers 7 bases. The specimen was peripheral blood. CDR3 sequence: CASSEDRLATDTQYF. In nucleotides, the CDR3 is TGTGCCAGCAGTGAGGACAGGTTAGCCACAGATACGCAGTATTTT.